The subject of this entry is one T cell receptor (beta chain). These data come from a study of blood T cell repertoires in COVID-19. In the study overall: Both acute and convalescent COVID-19 samples were obtained from the United States, Italy and Spain. Nucleic acid was either cDNA or gDNA, and it came from T cells, B-cell-depleted T cells, or PBMCs.

In the original workflow: Amplification with reference gene primers provided the estimates of nucleated cell counts. Assay used: immunoSEQ multiplex PCR; TCRdb lists only in-frame clones, some missing. The DNA was the basis for D and trimming; V, J and clone size are from that table. The sample contains approximately 160,000 clones, roughly 80% of which appear only once. This clonotype was sampled from a woman older than 75 with acute or convalescent COVID-19. Sequencing was carried out using peripheral blood.

The CDR3 sequence: CASSPGGVEGTTEAFF. DNA of the CDR3: TGTGCCAGCAGCCCTGGAGGGGTCGAGGGTACCACTGAAGCTTTCTTT. This chain uses TRBV5-8 with TRBJ1-1; tentatively, D is TRBD1 (5 bases). Deletions cut 4 bases from V and 4 bases from J, with 20 bases between. The CDR3 is 16 amino acids. Germline loops: CDR1 SGHTS, CDR2 YDEGEE.